Shown below are 19 T cell receptor beta chains from a single sample sequenced in a study of spatial heterogeneity in lung cancer. TCRdb re-called the 5' RACE reads with MiXCR, one entry per CDR3 protein. The data contain nearly 95,000 distinct CDR3 sequences, roughly a fifth of them singletons. Time point given: blood at routine non-recurrence follow-up after resection. The starting material was PBMCs, obtained at follow-up. The receptor source for this set is a male donor with early-stage non-small cell lung cancer.

This clonotype appeared many times. CDR3 in DNA: TGTGCCAGCACTAGGGGGACAGGGGATTCCTGGGGATACAATGAGCAGTTCTTC. It translates to CASTRGTGDSWGYNEQFF. V and J are TRBV19 and TRBJ2-1, with 10 bases that match TRBD1. After removal of 9 bases from V and 4 bases from J, the junction contained 18 bases not matched to a gene. The CDR3 is 18 amino acids. Germline V gene data show CDR1 as LNHDA and CDR2 as SQIVND (reference sequence).

This clonotype was recorded many times. The chain recombines TRBV6-5 with TRBJ1-2; TRBD1 aligns across 7 bases. The CDR3 has 17 residues. The germline gives CDR1 MNHEY, CDR2 SVGAGI. V gave up 8 bases and J gave up 7 bases; unmatched junction bases: 22. CDR3 protein: CASARTDTGVPLFGYTF. The CDR3 nucleotides are TGTGCCAGCGCCCGTACAGATACAGGGGTCCCCCTGTTTGGCTACACCTTC.

This clonotype was observed a handful of times. This chain links TRBV12-3 or TRBV12-4 with TRBJ2-2; 8 bases fit TRBD2. The CDR3 contains 15 residues. Trimming cost V 6 bases and J 4 bases; bases outside gene matches: 7. In nucleotides, the CDR3 is TGTGCCAGCAGCCTTCGGGAGGGTCCCACCGGGGAGCTGTTTTTT. Encoded protein: CASSLREGPTGELFF.

The V call is TRBV5-4, the J call TRBJ1-2, with D possibly TRBD1 on 6 matching bases. In germline, CDR1 is SGHNT, CDR2 YYREEE (reference sequence). Trimming took off 3 bases at V and 3 bases at J, with 12 bases between the two ends. The CDR3 runs 14 residues. The CDR3 loop reads CASSSQQGYYGYTF. The CDR3 bases are TGTGCCAGCAGCTCTCAACAGGGATACTATGGCTACACCTTC.

The chain carries TRBV5-8 and TRBJ2-1; D unresolved. The ends were cut back, 0 bases at V and 7 bases at J, with 14 bases in the middle. Germline V gene data show CDR1 as SGHTS and CDR2 as YDEGEE. The CDR3 is 15 residues long. CDR3 sequence reads: CASSLVTEQGNEQFF. In nucleotides, the CDR3 is TGTGCCAGCAGCTTGGTCACAGAGCAAGGGAATGAGCAGTTCTTC.

The chain couples TRBV14 to TRBJ1-1; D is unclear. V was trimmed by 2 bases and J by 4 bases, leaving 11 bases between them. The CDR3 extends over 14 amino acids. CDR1 SGHDN and CDR2 FVKESK come from the germline V gene. This CDR3 reads CASSQLPAATEAFF. In nucleotides, the CDR3 is TGTGCCAGCAGCCAACTCCCGGCGGCCACTGAAGCTTTCTTT.

This clonotype has a handful of counts. CDR3 in amino acids: CASSLIGAGETQYF. CDR3 sequence (DNA): TGTGCCAGCAGTTTAATCGGGGCGGGAGAGACCCAGTACTTC. The chain is built from TRBV27 and TRBJ2-5; D assignment may be TRBD1 or TRBD2 (5 bases each). This CDR3 is built from 14 residues. Germline V gene lookup returns CDR1 MNHEY and CDR2 SMNVEV (reference sequence). V lost 2 bases and J 4 bases, leaving 11 bases between the germline ends.

This clonotype was counted at least ten times. The chain uses TRBV28 and TRBJ2-5, with D perhaps assigned TRBD1 or TRBD2 (5 bases each). The CDR3 spans 13 residues. The V gene's germline CDR1 is MDHEN and CDR2 SYDVKM. Trimming stripped 8 bases from V and 5 bases from J, with 15 bases between. CDR3 in amino acids: CASGPGTSETQYF. The CDR3 DNA sequence: TGTGCCAGCGGCCCAGGGACGTCGGAGACCCAGTACTTC.

The chain links TRBV20-1 to TRBJ2-3, with 8 bases lining up with TRBD2. The CDR3 totals 16 residues. The germline gives CDR1 DFQATT, CDR2 SNEGSKA (reference sequence). J gave up 4 bases and V 5 bases, and 14 bases lay outside the gene matches. CDR3: CSAAPRGGSSADTQYF. The CDR3 DNA reads as TGCAGTGCTGCCCCTCGGGGGGGAAGTAGCGCAGATACGCAGTATTTT.

This clonotype occurred a few times. The chain employs TRBV3-1 and TRBJ2-5, with 10 bases aligning to TRBD2. CDR1 is LGHDT and CDR2 is YNNKEL in the germline V gene (reference sequence). The ends lost 0 bases at V and 2 bases at J; junction bases unmatched: 6. This CDR3 has 17 amino acids. This CDR3 is CASSQDPQLAGQETQYF. In nucleotides, the CDR3 is TGTGCCAGCAGCCAAGATCCACAACTAGCGGGACAAGAGACCCAGTACTTC.

Only a few counts were recorded for this clonotype. Here the CDR3 reads CASQGSGPQHF. The CDR3 DNA follows: TGTGCCAGTCAGGGTTCTGGGCCCCAGCATTTT. The chain is built from TRBV2 and TRBJ1-5, with D possibly matching TRBD1 (5 bases). Germline CDR1 and CDR2: SNHLY and FYNNEI. Trimming removed 9 bases at V and 9 bases at J, with 12 bases between. This CDR3 comprises 11 residues. Variable domain in full (rest from reference TRBV2 and TRBJ1-5): EPEVTQTPSHQVTQMGQEVILRCVPISNHLYFYWYRQILGQKVEFLVSFYNNEISEKSEIFDDQFSVERPDGSNFTLKIRSTKLEDSAMYFCASQGSGPQHFGDGTRLSIL.

This chain links TRBV9 with TRBJ2-1, with a tentative D call TRBD1 (6 bases). The CDR3 is 14 residues long. CDR1 is SGDLS, CDR2 YYNGEE, per germline. V was clipped by 10 bases and J by 7 bases, with 21 bases between them. This CDR3 reads CASSRTDALNEQFF. The CDR3 DNA reads TGTGCCTCCAGTAGGACAGACGCCTTGAATGAGCAGTTCTTC.

This clonotype was seen a handful of times. The chain employs TRBV3-1 and TRBJ1-5, with no clear D. V was shortened by 1 base and J by 3 bases, with 4 bases between the two germline ends. Per germline, CDR1 LGHDT and CDR2 YNNKEL (reference sequence). This CDR3 spans 13 amino acids. Here the CDR3 DNA reads TGTGCCAGCAGCCAAGGGACCAATCAGCCCCAGCATTTT. Translation gives CASSQGTNQPQHF.

This sequence joins TRBV25-1 and TRBJ2-4; weak D call: TRBD1 (5 bases). This CDR3 contains 11 residues. CDR1 MGHDK and CDR2 SYGVNS come from the germline V gene. V lost 6 bases to trimming and J lost 8 bases, with 8 bases between them. CDR3 sequence reads: CASRGAYIQYF. Written as DNA, the CDR3 is TGTGCCAGCAGAGGGGCATACATTCAGTACTTC.

The V and J genes are TRBV24-1 and TRBJ2-3, with 14 bases lining up with TRBD2. CDR1 is KGHDR, CDR2 SFDVKD, per germline. Trimming at V came to 4 bases and at J to 2 bases, leaving 4 bases not matched to a gene. The CDR3 is 17 residues long. The CDR3 coding sequence is TGTGCCACCAGTGAGCGGACTAGCGGGAGGAACACAGATACGCAGTATTTT. Residues: CATSERTSGRNTDTQYF.

This clonotype came up a few times. The chain links TRBV20-1 to TRBJ1-3; unclear D gene. With 6 bases removed from V and 3 bases from J, the gap between germline ends came to 15 bases. Germline lookup yields CDR1 DFQATT and CDR2 SNEGSKA (reference sequence). This CDR3 is 14 amino acids long. The CDR3: CSAADGRDGNTIYF. Here the CDR3 DNA reads TGCAGTGCCGCGGACGGAAGGGATGGAAACACCATATATTTT.

This chain connects TRBV7-3 to TRBJ1-6, with D possibly TRBD1 on 6 matching bases. The CDR3 is made up of 15 amino acids. Trimming pared 2 bases from V and 6 bases from J, leaving 11 bases between. Germline loops: CDR1 SGHTA, CDR2 FQGTGA. The CDR3 reads CASSLWGQGNSPLHF. The CDR3, as DNA: TGTGCCAGCAGCTTATGGGGGCAGGGTAATTCACCCCTCCACTTT.

The chain recombines TRBV4-1 with TRBJ2-3; 7 bases are shared with TRBD2. This CDR3 is built from 17 residues. V was clipped by 2 bases and J by 0 bases; unmatched bases: 8. Looked up from germline, CDR1 is MGHRA and CDR2 is YSYEKL. The chain's CDR3 is CASSQSPGLPSTDTQYF. The CDR3, as DNA: TGCGCCAGCAGCCAATCACCGGGACTACCCAGCACAGATACGCAGTATTTT.

This clonotype turned up a few times. V usage is TRBV12-3 or TRBV12-4 and J usage is TRBJ1-6, with 7 nucleotides matching TRBD1. The CDR3 covers 15 residues. V lost 5 bases and J lost 3; bases outside the gene matches: 4. CDR3: CASSMTGNYNSPLHF. CDR3 DNA sequence: TGTGCCAGCAGTATGACAGGGAACTATAATTCACCCCTCCACTTT.